These 29 T cell receptor beta chains came from one sample sequenced in a study of molecular identifiers for immune sequencing clone quantification. TCRdb analysed the PCR reads with MiXCR anew, one entry per CDR3 protein. The sample has around 100,000 distinct CDR3 sequences; 35% to 40% are singletons. Sequencing input: naive CD8+ T cells from blood, with Jurkat cell RNA spiked in. Subset given: FACS-sorted CD8+CD4-CCR7+CD45RA+ naive T cells. All receptors come from a human donor in good health. Some libraries in this study had Jurkat cell RNA spiked in.

A few counts support this clonotype. The chain uses TRBV20-1 and TRBJ2-7; 9 bases align to TRBD1. CDR1 DFQATT and CDR2 SNEGSKA come from the germline V gene (reference sequence). The CDR3 has 12 amino acids. The CDR3 protein is CANRGPTYEQYF. CDR3 DNA sequence: TGCGCAAACAGGGGGCCGACCTACGAGCAGTACTTC.

This clonotype was counted between two and nine times. The rearrangement uses TRBV5-6 and TRBJ2-2, with 10 positions matching TRBD2. The CDR3 is 16 amino acids. Trimming took 2 bases from V and 4 from J; bases not matched to a gene: 5. Per the germline V gene, CDR1 is SGHDT and CDR2 is YYEEEE. CDR3 DNA: TGTGCCAGCAGCTTACCTAGCGGGAGTAGCACCGGGGAGCTGTTTTTT. This codes for CASSLPSGSSTGELFF.

The V gene is TRBV6-6, the J gene TRBJ2-3; 11 bases are shared with TRBD1. The ends lost 5 bases at V and 2 bases at J; junction bases unmatched: 9. The length of the CDR3 is 17 residues. Germline assignment: CDR1 MNHNY and CDR2 SVGAGI (reference sequence). The CDR3 coding sequence is TGTGCCAGCAGTCACGGGGGACAGGGGGTCCCCACAGATACGCAGTATTTT. This translates into CASSHGGQGVPTDTQYF.

The chain uses TRBV27 and TRBJ2-5, with D possibly called TRBD1 or TRBD2 (5 bases each). CDR1 and CDR2 from the germline V gene are MNHEY and SMNVEV (reference sequence). The CDR3 is 14 amino acids. Trimming removed 0 bases from V and 7 bases from J, with 12 bases in between. The CDR3 spells CASSLSPTGGTQYF. The CDR3 region has the DNA TGTGCCAGCAGTTTATCTCCTACTGGGGGGACCCAGTACTTC.

The chain joins TRBV4-2 to TRBJ2-3; the match to TRBD2 covers 9 bases. The CDR3 extends over 17 amino acids. V shed 0 bases, J shed 4 bases, and the junction held 8 bases outside the gene matches. Germline V CDR1 and CDR2: LGHNA, YNFKEQ. Written as DNA, the CDR3 is TGTGCCAGCAGCCAAGATGGGATTAGCGGGAGTGCAGATACGCAGTATTTT. It encodes CASSQDGISGSADTQYF.

This chain uses TRBV23-1 with TRBJ1-2, with D possibly TRBD1 on 6 matching bases. TRBV23-1 is an open reading frame whose function is uncertain. The ends were cut back, 3 bases at V and 0 bases at J, with 14 bases in the middle. This CDR3 has 16 amino acids. The CDR3 nucleotides are TGCGCCAGCAGTCAGGGGGCGACCTACTCTAACTATGGCTACACCTTC. It is translated as CASSQGATYSNYGYTF.

This clonotype was observed at least ten times. This chain uses TRBV10-2 with TRBJ2-3, with 11 positions matching TRBD2. Germline CDR1 reads WSHSY; CDR2 reads SAAADI. The CDR3 contains 15 residues. V lost 5 bases and J lost 6; bases outside the gene matches: 7. This CDR3 reads CASSKTSGMSDTQYF. Written as DNA, the CDR3 is TGCGCCAGCAGTAAGACTAGCGGGATGAGTGATACGCAGTATTTT.

About this clonotype itself: Possible read error: a much larger clone is one base away. This chain uses TRBV7-2 with TRBJ2-7; 11 bases match TRBD2. The CDR3 runs 15 residues. Germline V gene lookup returns CDR1 SGHTA and CDR2 FQGNSA. V trimming: 8 bases; J trimming: 0 bases; junction bases outside the gene matches: 6. This chain's CDR3 is CASCPTSGSSYEQYF. Written as DNA, the CDR3 is TGTGCCAGCTGCCCCACTAGCGGGAGCTCCTACGAGCAGTACTTC.

This clonotype was found a few times. J is TRBJ1-1 and V is TRBV20-1; TRBD1 aligns across 12 bases. The CDR3 contains 15 residues. Trimming at V came to 2 bases and at J to 6 bases, leaving 7 bases not matched to a gene. The germline V gene encodes CDR1 DFQATT and CDR2 SNEGSKA (reference sequence). CDR3 protein: CSARLRDRGLSEAFF. The CDR3, as DNA: TGCAGTGCTAGACTCCGGGACAGGGGGCTCTCTGAAGCTTTCTTT.

The gene calls are TRBV19 and TRBJ2-1; D perhaps matches TRBD2 (5 bases). Germline V gene data show CDR1 as LNHDA and CDR2 as SQIVND (reference sequence). Trimming took 3 bases from V and 9 from J, leaving 21 bases between them. This CDR3 is 16 amino acids long. CDR3 coding DNA: TGTGCCAGTAGTATGCCCTCTAGCAGGAGAAGGCTTGAGCAGTTCTTC. This gives the protein CASSMPSSRRRLEQFF. Full variable domain (remainder filled in from reference TRBV19 and TRBJ2-1): DGGITQSPKYLFRKEGQNVTLSCEQNLNHDAMYWYRQDPGQGLRLIYYSQIVNDFQKGDIAEGYSVSREKKESFPLTVTSAQKNPTAFYLCASSMPSSRRRLEQFFGPGTRLTVL.

This clonotype was seen just once. Its ends do not fully match the called genes, so a read error is possible. The chain carries TRBV7-9 and TRBJ2-7, with D possibly being TRBD2 (5 bases). This CDR3 is 16 amino acids long. Germline V gene lookup returns CDR1 SEHNR and CDR2 FQNEAQ (reference sequence). The CDR3 DNA reads TGTGCCAGCGGCTTAGTCGGGATAGGACCGCACTACGAGCAGTACTTC. It yields the protein CASGLVGIGPHYEQYF.

The sample holds many counts of this clonotype. The chain couples TRBV4-1 to TRBJ2-5, with a tentative D call TRBD2 (6 bases). Trimming took off 4 bases at V and 5 bases at J, with 17 bases between the two ends. There are 15 residues in the CDR3. Germline-derived CDR1 and CDR2 are MGHRA and YSYEKL. CDR3 protein: CASSPANRDWETQYF. CDR3 sequence (DNA): TGCGCCAGCAGCCCCGCCAATCGGGACTGGGAGACCCAGTACTTC.

This rearrangement joins TRBV4-2 to TRBJ2-1, with D possibly being TRBD2 (5 bases). The CDR3 sequence is 14 residues long. Germline loops: CDR1 LGHNA, CDR2 YNFKEQ. The V gene lost 3 bases and the J gene lost 9 bases, with 15 bases spanning the gap. This CDR3 reads CASSHYAEGLEQFF. As DNA, the CDR3 is TGTGCCAGCAGCCATTACGCCGAGGGCCTTGAGCAGTTCTTC.

The sample holds one count of this clonotype. A read error is possible here, since a much larger clone lies one base away. This chain uses TRBV12-5 with TRBJ2-3; unclear D gene. The J call is doubtful: the DNA matches TRBJ1-5 better. Germline CDR1 reads LGHNT; CDR2 reads FRNRAP. The CDR3 consists of 13 residues. The CDR3 loop is CASGHGASDTQHF. CDR3 coding DNA: TGTGCTAGTGGTCATGGAGCATCGGATACGCAGCATTTT.

This clonotype was counted ten times or more. The chain has TRBV6-1 and TRBJ2-7, with D perhaps TRBD2 (5 bases). The germline gives CDR1 MNHNS, CDR2 SASEGT. Trimming pared 3 bases from V and 4 bases from J, leaving 16 bases between. The length of the CDR3 is 15 residues. The DNA for the CDR3 is TGTGCCAGCAGTGAGTTTCTAGGCCGGGGATACGAGCAGTACTTC. Protein sequence: CASSEFLGRGYEQYF.

A note on this clonotype: This clone may be a read error of a much larger clone one base away. Since no conserved phenylalanine or tryptophan closes the CDR3, a read error is the likely cause. The chain joins TRBV7-6 to TRBJ1-1, with D perhaps matching TRBD1 (5 bases). Germline V gene data show CDR1 as SGHVS and CDR2 as FNYEAQ. CDR3 length: 14 residues. V lost 3 bases and J lost 8, with 16 bases in between. The CDR3 bases are TGTGCCAGCAGCTTGGTCGAGGGGAGGCGGGAAGCTTTCTTA. Amino acids: CASSLVEGRREAFL.

The chain couples TRBV25-1 to TRBJ2-5, with 10 positions matching TRBD1. Germline V gene sequence: CDR1 MGHDK, CDR2 SYGVNS. This CDR3 spans 15 amino acids. V lost 4 bases and J lost 5; bases outside the gene matches: 7. CDR3 in DNA: TGTGCCAGCAGTGGAACGGGGACAGGGGTTGAGACCCAGTACTTC. Its protein is CASSGTGTGVETQYF.

Comment on this clonotype: Possible read error: a much larger clone is one base away. The chain recombines TRBV4-2 with TRBJ1-5, with TRBD1 matching 7 bases. CDR1 LGHNA and CDR2 YNFKEQ come from the germline V gene. This CDR3 has 14 residues. Here the CDR3 reads CASSQEQGQQPQQF. CDR3 in DNA: TGTGCCAGCAGCCAAGAACAGGGGCAGCAGCCCCAGCAATTT.

For this clonotype: Just one base apart from a much larger clone, this may be a read error. The V and J genes are TRBV3-1 and TRBJ2-5; D may be TRBD1 or TRBD2 (5 bases each). V was trimmed by 5 bases and J by 1 base, leaving 11 bases between them. This CDR3 contains 14 residues. CDR1 is LGHDT, CDR2 YNNKEL, per germline (reference sequence). CDR3 in DNA: TGTGCCAGCAGCTCGGGACGAGCCCAAGAGACCCAGTACTTC. Translating gives CASSSGRAQETQYF.

This clonotype was found many times. The chain combines TRBV2 with TRBJ1-5, with 8 bases matching TRBD1. V lost 2 bases to trimming and J lost 6 bases; unmatched junction nucleotides: 3. CDR1 and CDR2 from the germline V gene are SNHLY and FYNNEI. This CDR3 has 14 amino acids. The CDR3 region has the DNA TGTGCCAGCAGTGAATGGACAGGGACTCAGCCCCAGCATTTT. Its translation: CASSEWTGTQPQHF.

The rearrangement uses TRBV20-1 and TRBJ2-2; D is unresolved. The length of the CDR3 is 12 residues. Germline V gives CDR1 DFQATT, CDR2 SNEGSKA (reference sequence). CDR3 amino acids: CSAPQNTGELFF. The DNA of the CDR3 is TGCAGCGCTCCCCAGAACACCGGGGAGCTGTTTTTT.

The sample holds a few counts of this clonotype. The chain employs TRBV29-1 and TRBJ2-1, with D maybe TRBD1 (5 bases). Germline V gene lookup returns CDR1 SQVTM and CDR2 ANQGSEA. Trimming stripped 4 bases from V and 13 bases from J, with 8 bases between. The CDR3 contains 9 residues. The CDR3 nucleotides are TGCAGCGTTGCAGGGTCCCAGTTCTTC. As protein: CSVAGSQFF.

CDR3 region: CASSITWSPNEQYF. The CDR3 DNA reads as TGTGCCAGCAGTATTACCTGGAGCCCCAACGAGCAGTACTTC. The J gene is TRBJ2-7, the V gene TRBV28; D ambiguous. CDR1 and CDR2 from the germline V gene are MDHEN and SYDVKM. This CDR3 has 14 amino acids. Trimming stripped 5 bases from V and 5 bases from J, with 16 bases between.

The table lists this clonotype with many counts. The rearrangement links TRBV7-2 to TRBJ2-7; D ambiguous. The CDR3 has 13 residues. The V gene's germline CDR1 is SGHTA and CDR2 FQGNSA. Deletions cut 3 bases from V and 5 bases from J, with 11 bases between. The CDR3 sequence: CASSFGRPDEQYF. The CDR3 DNA follows: TGTGCCAGCAGCTTTGGTCGCCCCGACGAGCAGTACTTC.

Turning to this clonotype: Given a much more abundant clone one base away, this may be a read error. The chain recombines TRBV5-1 with TRBJ2-1, with D unresolved. Germline V gene sequence: CDR1 SGHRS, CDR2 YFSETQ. The CDR3 is 14 residues long. The CDR3 DNA sequence: TGCGCCAGCAGCTCGTCTAGTTCCTACAATGAGCAGCTCTTC. It codes for CASSSSSSYNEQLF.

This clonotype has a count of ten or more. V gene TRBV2 combines with J gene TRBJ2-1; 9 nucleotides align to TRBD2. The ends lost 5 bases at V and 16 bases at J; junction bases unmatched: 15. The CDR3 is 14 amino acids. Germline assignment: CDR1 SNHLY and CDR2 FYNNEI. The CDR3 loop is CASSPLAGRPPDFF. As DNA, the CDR3 is TGTGCCAGCAGTCCACTAGCGGGTAGGCCCCCTGATTTCTTC.

The rearrangement uses TRBV27 and TRBJ2-7; no definite D call. Per germline, CDR1 MNHEY and CDR2 SMNVEV (reference sequence). Trimming shortened V by 8 bases and J by 3 bases, and 8 bases separated the two germline ends. This CDR3 has 11 amino acids. Here the CDR3 DNA reads TGTGCCAGCGGGCCGGGCTACGAGCAGTACTTC. Its translation: CASGPGYEQYF.

With respect to this clonotype: A read error may be the cause here, since a much bigger clone is one base away. The chain carries TRBV5-6 and TRBJ1-5; 7 nucleotides match TRBD1. Germline CDR1 and CDR2: SGHDT and YYEEEE. The CDR3 is 13 residues long. The V segment lost 4 bases and the J segment 6 bases; nucleotides outside the gene matches: 4. DNA for the CDR3: TGTGCCAGCAGCGCGACAGGGAGTCAGCCCCAGCATTTT. Amino acids: CASSATGSQPQHF.

This clonotype was seen a single time. This could be a read error, since a much larger clone is one nucleotide away. The chain joins TRBV6-2 or TRBV6-3 to TRBJ2-6; D remains unclear. Germline values: CDR1 MNHEY, CDR2 SVGEGT. CDR3 size: 13 residues. Between the trimmed V and J ends, which lost 6 bases and 5 bases, there was a span of 8 bases. CDR3 amino acids: CASSHDRANVLTF. The CDR3 region has the DNA TGTGCCAGCAGCCACGACCGGGCCAACGTCCTGACTTTC.